A selection of T cell receptor beta chains follows, all from one sample in a study of cytomegalovirus exposure and HLA in healthy donors. Sequenced by immunoSEQ multiplex PCR; TCRdb stores in-frame clones only, minus some. The sample gives 100,000 to 150,000 clones, just under 90% of which show up once; about 5.5% is in the top ten. Sequencing used PBMCs. The receptor set was obtained from a woman in her thirties in good health and CMV-seronegative. The CDR3 runs from the conserved cysteine through the conserved F or W. Fields, in order: CDR3 DNA, CDR3 protein, V gene, clone size, D gene, J gene, CDR3 length. The D gene is left open where the match is weak. Not every row has a clone size; where given, it reads once, few, many or a size class.

CDR3 DNA: TGTGCCAGCAGCTTAAAGGGGACAGATAATTCACCCCTCCACTTT; CDR3 protein: CASSLKGTDNSPLHF; V gene: TRBV7-2; clone size: .; D gene: TRBD1; J gene: TRBJ1-6; CDR3 length: 15
CDR3 DNA: TGTGCCAGCAGCTTGGGGCTAGCGGGAGGGGCAGATACGCAGTATTTT; CDR3 protein: CASSLGLAGGADTQYF; V gene: TRBV7-6; clone size: .; D gene: TRBD2; J gene: TRBJ2-3; CDR3 length: 16
CDR3 DNA: TGTGCCAGCAGTTTAGGACAGGGGGCCCCTAATTCACCCCTCCACTTT; CDR3 protein: CASSLGQGAPNSPLHF; V gene: TRBV6-6; clone size: .; D gene: TRBD1; J gene: TRBJ1-6; CDR3 length: 16
CDR3 DNA: TGTGCCAGCAGCCCAGAACAAGAGACCCAGTACTTC; CDR3 protein: CASSPEQETQYF; V gene: TRBV12-1; clone size: .; D gene: .; J gene: TRBJ2-5; CDR3 length: 12
CDR3 DNA: TGTGCCAGCAGACCGGGGACTAGCGGGAACAATGAGCAGTTCTTC; CDR3 protein: CASRPGTSGNNEQFF; V gene: TRBV6-6; clone size: .; D gene: TRBD2; J gene: TRBJ2-1; CDR3 length: 15
CDR3 DNA: TGTGCCAGCAGCTTCACAGGGGGCTATCAGCCCCAGCATTTT; CDR3 protein: CASSFTGGYQPQHF; V gene: TRBV5-8; clone size: .; D gene: TRBD1; J gene: TRBJ1-5; CDR3 length: 14
CDR3 DNA: TGTGCCAGCAGTTCCCTGGCAGGGGGCAACTATGGCTACACCTTC; CDR3 protein: CASSSLAGGNYGYTF; V gene: TRBV6-6; clone size: .; D gene: TRBD1; J gene: TRBJ1-2; CDR3 length: 15
CDR3 DNA: TGTGCCAGCAGCCCGGGGCAGGGGGCGAAAACTGAAGCTTTCTTT; CDR3 protein: CASSPGQGAKTEAFF; V gene: TRBV2; clone size: once; D gene: TRBD1; J gene: TRBJ1-1; CDR3 length: 15
CDR3 DNA: TGTGCCAGCAGTGAAGCACATTGGACAGAAACCTCCTACGAGCAGTACTTC; CDR3 protein: CASSEAHWTETSYEQYF; V gene: TRBV2; clone size: .; D gene: .; J gene: TRBJ2-7; CDR3 length: 17
CDR3 DNA: TGCGCCAGCAGCTTGGCGGGCGGGGGGTTCTACGAGCAGTACTTC; CDR3 protein: CASSLAGGGFYEQYF; V gene: TRBV5-1; clone size: .; D gene: TRBD2; J gene: TRBJ2-7; CDR3 length: 15
CDR3 DNA: TGTGCCTGGAGCCCGACTAGCGGGGCCCTCAATGAGCAGTTCTTC; CDR3 protein: CAWSPTSGALNEQFF; V gene: TRBV30; clone size: .; D gene: TRBD2; J gene: TRBJ2-1; CDR3 length: 15
CDR3 DNA: TGTGCCAGCAGTTACGGAACAGGGGAAAATAGCAATCAGCCCCAGCATTTT; CDR3 protein: CASSYGTGENSNQPQHF; V gene: TRBV6-8; clone size: .; D gene: TRBD1; J gene: TRBJ1-5; CDR3 length: 17
CDR3 DNA: TGTGCCATCAGCGATCTCACTAGCGGGACTAGCACAGATACGCAGTATTTT; CDR3 protein: CAISDLTSGTSTDTQYF; V gene: TRBV10-3; clone size: .; D gene: TRBD2; J gene: TRBJ2-3; CDR3 length: 17
CDR3 DNA: TGTGCCAGCAGCTTAGCGGGAGGGAACAGGGTCACTGAGCAGTTCTTC; CDR3 protein: CASSLAGGNRVTEQFF; V gene: TRBV7-2; clone size: .; D gene: .; J gene: TRBJ2-1; CDR3 length: 16
CDR3 DNA: TGCGCCAGCAGCCAGACCAGGGGATGGACTGAAGCTTTCTTT; CDR3 protein: CASSQTRGWTEAFF; V gene: TRBV4-3; clone size: .; D gene: .; J gene: TRBJ1-1; CDR3 length: 14
CDR3 DNA: TGTGCCAGCAGCCCACAGGGTAAAGAGACCCAGTACTTC; CDR3 protein: CASSPQGKETQYF; V gene: TRBV5-4; clone size: .; D gene: .; J gene: TRBJ2-5; CDR3 length: 13
CDR3 DNA: TGTGCCAGCAGTGAGGACCCGGGACAGTATAGCAATCAGCCCCAGCATTTT; CDR3 protein: CASSEDPGQYSNQPQHF; V gene: TRBV2; clone size: .; D gene: TRBD1; J gene: TRBJ1-5; CDR3 length: 17
CDR3 DNA: TGTGCCAGCAGCCCGGGGGACAGACGGTACCAAGAGACCCAGTACTTC; CDR3 protein: CASSPGDRRYQETQYF; V gene: TRBV7-9; clone size: .; D gene: .; J gene: TRBJ2-5; CDR3 length: 16